This T cell receptor beta chain came from a study of molecular identifiers for immune sequencing clone quantification. CDR1 and CDR2 from the germline V gene are DFQATT and SNEGSKA (reference sequence). Unmatched junction bases numbered 9, after V lost 4 bases and J lost 5 bases. This CDR3 region has 15 residues. This clonotype occurred many times. Antigen: not known. Study-wide results and limits: Whereas clones above 20 RNA copies held under 1% of naive-cell molecules, they held over 98% of effector molecules.

Generation of bulk TCR libraries relied on previously described methods and listed TCR primers. TCRdb analysed the PCR reads with MiXCR anew, one entry per CDR3 protein. The table includes some 680,000 distinct CDR3 sequences, around 25% detected once. The sample was naive CD8+ T cells from blood, with Jurkat cell RNA spiked in. The subset denotes: FACS-sorted CD8+CD4-CCR7+CD45RA+ naive T cells. V is TRBV20-1 and J is TRBJ2-3; 10 bases fit TRBD2. This TCR was sampled from a human donor in good health. Some libraries in this study had Jurkat cell RNA spiked in. CDR3 protein: CSATSSGGQLDTQYF. CDR3 nucleotide sequence: TGCAGTGCTACTTCTAGCGGGGGACAACTAGATACGCAGTATTTT.